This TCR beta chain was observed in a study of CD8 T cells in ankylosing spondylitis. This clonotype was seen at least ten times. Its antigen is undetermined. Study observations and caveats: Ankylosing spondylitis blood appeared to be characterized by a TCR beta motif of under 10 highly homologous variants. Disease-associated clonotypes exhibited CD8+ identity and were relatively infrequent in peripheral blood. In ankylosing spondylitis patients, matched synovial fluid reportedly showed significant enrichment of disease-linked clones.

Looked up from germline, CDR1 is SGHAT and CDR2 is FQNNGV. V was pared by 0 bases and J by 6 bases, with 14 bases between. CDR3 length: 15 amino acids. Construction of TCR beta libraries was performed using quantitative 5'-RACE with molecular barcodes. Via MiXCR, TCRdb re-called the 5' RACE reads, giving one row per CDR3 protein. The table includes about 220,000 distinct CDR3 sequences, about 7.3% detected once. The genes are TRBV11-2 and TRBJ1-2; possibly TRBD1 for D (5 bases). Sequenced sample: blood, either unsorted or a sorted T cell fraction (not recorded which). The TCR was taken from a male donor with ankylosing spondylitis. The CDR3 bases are TGTGCCAGCAGCTTAGAGGGGGTCAGGCTGAATGGCTACACCTTC. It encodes CASSLEGVRLNGYTF.